This T cell receptor (beta chain) was captured in a study of T-cell memory formation after mild COVID-19 (dated by TCRdb to the early 2020s). With respect to the entire study: TCR sequence clusters from the two donors were largely donor specific. In a couple of donors, T-cell clones that expanded and contracted after mild COVID-19 were tracked by sequencing TCRalpha and TCRbeta repertoires over time. The cohort was made up of two young adult volunteers, one female and one male, who were previously healthy.

Ficoll-Paque density gradient centrifugation was the method used to isolate PBMCs. V is cut by 1 base and J by 2 bases, and the space between the germline ends is 10 bases. As encoded in the germline V gene (reference sequence), CDR1 is SEHNR while CDR2 is FQNEAQ. From cysteine to phenylalanine, the CDR3 is 15 amino acids long. Only the CDR3 DNA is retained, 45 bases long and in frame from the first base. This clonotype showed up many times. Its antigen target is currently unknown. It has no much larger one-base neighbor in the sample; base qualities were not kept. The investigation overall reported the following: The study included only a couple of mild cases, and larger cohorts that include severe cases with pre-infection samples were judged to be necessary. Contracting CD4+ clones appeared mostly in the CM and EM memory subsets, whereas CD8+ clones were enriched in EMRA. Some responding clones were detected in pre-infection memory, which suggested that pre-existing cross-reactive memory T cells had joined the SARS-CoV-2 response. SARS-CoV-2 specificity was not confirmed for the second-wave clones peaking on day 37. Clones that contracted from day 15 to 85 showed balanced CD4/CD8 phenotypes, whereas a second wave of clones that expanded from day 15 to 37 leaned towards CD4+.

The sequencer was an Illumina NovaSeq 6000. cDNA libraries for TCRalpha and TCRbeta were prepared by 5'RACE using constant-segment primers, with sample barcodes and unique molecular identifiers added. Trizol reagent was used to extract RNA from every sample. Library amplification was performed in two PCR steps, and a second sample barcode and Illumina TruSeq adapters were introduced in the second step. Sequencing of the libraries was done on an Illumina NovaSeq, producing 2 x 150 bp paired-end reads. Under the source paper's analysis protocol: With migec v1.2.7, reads were demultiplexed and then collapsed into UMI-guided consensus sequences. Using mixcr v2.1.11, UMI consensuses were aligned to TRA and TRB V and J templates and then assembled into clonotypes. Clonotypes were classified as expanded or contracted when called significant by both edgeR and NoisET, with noise models trained on biological replicates. For edgeR calls, the thresholds were a false discovery rate-adjusted p below 0.01 and a log2 fold-change of 1. PCA with hierarchical clustering of max-normalized trajectories of the 1000 most abundant clonotypes was used as exploratory dynamics analysis. The CD4 or CD8 phenotype of responding clones was assigned using the separately sequenced CD4+ and CD8+ repertoires. TCRdb reanalyzed the raw reads on its own, using fastp at Q25 for trimming and MiXCR for clone calling, and kept in-frame beta chains. One record per CDR3 amino acid sequence lists the most common genes and DNA. It is TCRdb's table, rather than the study itself, that gives the V and J calls and clone size. In all, the sample holds roughly 610,000 distinct CDR3 sequences, and 15% to 20% of those were seen once. 8.1% of the sample belongs to the ten largest clones.

The sequenced material came from PBMCs or a T cell subset sorted from them (not recorded which). The origin of this receptor is an adult woman who had mild COVID-19 (a few samples of this study predate the infection). The sample titles of this study are shuffled in the database, so cell type and time point are left out; the donor was told from shared clones. The rearranged chain carries TRBV7-9 and TRBJ2-3; D gene: possibly TRBD2, on 6 matching bases. The nucleotide sequence reads as follows: TGTGCCAGCAGCTTAGTGGGGACTCTCACAGATACGCAGTATTTT. Its protein reads: CASSLVGTLTDTQYF.